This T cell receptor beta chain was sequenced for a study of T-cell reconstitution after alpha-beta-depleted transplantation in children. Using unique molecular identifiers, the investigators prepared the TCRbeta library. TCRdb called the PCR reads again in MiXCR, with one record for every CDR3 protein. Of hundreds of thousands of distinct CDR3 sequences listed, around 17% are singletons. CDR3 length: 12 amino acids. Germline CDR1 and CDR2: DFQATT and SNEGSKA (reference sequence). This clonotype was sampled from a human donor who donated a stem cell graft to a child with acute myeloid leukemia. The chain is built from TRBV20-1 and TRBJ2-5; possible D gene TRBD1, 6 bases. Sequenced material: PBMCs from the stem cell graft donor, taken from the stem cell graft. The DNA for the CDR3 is TGCTCCCGGGGACACCTTTGGGAGACCCAGTACTTC. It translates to CSRGHLWETQYF.